This paragraph covers one TCR beta chain sequence. The CDR3 loop spans 15 amino acids. Germline loops: CDR1 SNHLY, CDR2 FYNNEI. Trimming took 5 bases from V and 0 from J; bases not matched to a gene: 3. Profiling relied on immunoSEQ multiplex PCR, and the TCRdb table lists in-frame clones only, not all of them. The sample shows approximately 91,000 clones, over 75% of them seen only once. This sample stems from a study of blood T cell repertoires in COVID-19. Study in general: Both acute and convalescent COVID-19 samples were obtained from the United States, Italy and Spain.

The specimen sequenced was peripheral blood. The clonotype was recovered from a man aged 70-80 years with acute or convalescent COVID-19. The J gene is TRBJ2-3, the V gene TRBV2, with 9 bases matching TRBD1. CDR3 sequence (DNA): TGTGCCAGCAGTACAGGGGGCATAAGCACAGATACGCAGTATTTT. Protein: CASSTGGISTDTQYF.